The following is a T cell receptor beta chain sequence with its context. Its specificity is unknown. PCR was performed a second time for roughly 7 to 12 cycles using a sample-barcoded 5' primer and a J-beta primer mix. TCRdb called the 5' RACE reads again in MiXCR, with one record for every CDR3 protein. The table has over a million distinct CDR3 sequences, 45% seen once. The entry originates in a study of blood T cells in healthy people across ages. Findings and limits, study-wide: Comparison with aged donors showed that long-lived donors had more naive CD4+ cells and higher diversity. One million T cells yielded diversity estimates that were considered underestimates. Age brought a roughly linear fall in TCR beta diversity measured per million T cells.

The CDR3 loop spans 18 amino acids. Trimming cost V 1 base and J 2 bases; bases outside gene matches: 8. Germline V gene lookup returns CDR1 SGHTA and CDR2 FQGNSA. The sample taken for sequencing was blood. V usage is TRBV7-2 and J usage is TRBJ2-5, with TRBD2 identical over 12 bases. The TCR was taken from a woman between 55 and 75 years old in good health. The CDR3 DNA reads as TGTGCCAGCAGCTTAGTGGGACTAGCGGGTGGGAGGCAAGAGACCCAGTACTTC. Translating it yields CASSLVGLAGGRQETQYF.